These 2 T cell receptor beta chains came from one sample sequenced in a study of blood T cells in healthy people across ages. With a J-beta primer mix and a sample-barcoded 5' primer, a second PCR ran about 7 to 11 cycles. Using its own MiXCR run on the 5' RACE reads, TCRdb lists one record per CDR3 protein. The repertoire includes about 730,000 distinct CDR3 sequences, around 46% of them detected once, and 20% to 25% sits in the top ten. Sequenced: blood. The source of these receptors is a woman in her sixties in good health.

The chain employs TRBV12-3 or TRBV12-4 and TRBJ1-1, with 7 bases identical to TRBD1. The CDR3 has 18 residues. V lost 6 bases to trimming and J lost 5 bases; unmatched junction nucleotides: 21. The CDR3 loop reads CASRTKPKPRGGKTEAFF. CDR3 DNA sequence: TGTGCCAGCAGAACAAAACCCAAGCCTAGAGGGGGCAAAACTGAAGCTTTCTTT.

This clonotype was seen a few times. V usage is TRBV27 and J usage is TRBJ2-3; D gene unclear. With 0 bases removed from V and 14 bases from J, the gap between germline ends came to 15 bases. The V gene's germline CDR1 is MNHEY and CDR2 SMNVEV (reference sequence). CDR3 length: 13 amino acids. CDR3 sequence: CASSLSGRSTVYF. As DNA, the CDR3 is TGTGCCAGCAGTTTATCGGGCCGTTCTACGGTGTATTTT.